This T cell receptor beta chain stems from a study of T cell clonality in common variable immunodeficiency. Study outcomes and limitations: What drives increased CVID clonality needs T cell subpopulation sequencing. Compared with healthy controls, CVID subjects showed increased TCRbeta clonality, mostly in about a third. Fewer deletions and N-nucleotide insertions were reportedly seen in common variable immunodeficiency TCR beta sequences.

This CDR3 is 16 amino acids long. Germline CDR1 reads MNHNS; CDR2 reads SASEGT. The J segment lost 5 bases and the V segment lost 2 bases, leaving 7 bases of the junction unmatched. CVID and control samples used equivalent genomic DNA input. Assay: immunoSEQ multiplex PCR; the TCRdb copy retains only in-frame clones and omits some. The sample includes approximately 24,000 clones, none of them occurring once. Turning to this clone: The antigen is undetermined. The read ends 3 residues shy of where the CDR3 ends; the end is completed using the germline J gene.

The chain uses TRBV6-1 and TRBJ2-7, with 12 bases that match TRBD2. This clonotype originated in a human donor with common variable immunodeficiency. The sequenced material came from peripheral blood mononuclear cells. Incomplete CDR3 DNA: TGTGCCAGCAGTGAAAGGCTAGCGGGGGGGCCTAACGAG. Amino acids: CASSERLAGGPNE. The entire CDR3 protein reads CASSERLAGGPNEQYF.